The 5 T cell receptor beta chains below were found in one sample sequenced in a study of T cell repertoires in cytomegalovirus infection. From the reads, TCRdb called clonotypes with MiXCR, one entry per CDR3 protein. This table holds around 540,000 distinct CDR3 sequences, 25% to 35% found once. No antigens are known for them. The sequences come from cultured PBMCs, collected from culture after CMV antigen stimulation. All receptors come from a human donor in good health (CMV status not recorded). Some clones in this sample may be carry-over from other donors' samples.

The CDR3 region has the DNA TGTGCCAGCAGCACCCATGTCGAAGGGGCCGAGCAGTACTTC. Amino acids: CASSTHVEGAEQYF. The chain combines TRBV12-3 or TRBV12-4 with TRBJ2-7, with D tentatively TRBD1 (5 bases). Deletions cut 6 bases from V and 6 bases from J, with 18 bases between. The CDR3 length is 14 residues.

This clonotype has a handful of counts. The rearrangement links TRBV28 to TRBJ1-1; no definite D call. The germline V gene encodes CDR1 MDHEN and CDR2 SYDVKM. V lost 8 bases and J 1 base, leaving 11 bases between the germline ends. This CDR3 spans 13 amino acids. The CDR3 nucleotides read TGTGCCAGCGGGGAAACTAGGAACACTGAAGCTTTCTTT. Amino acid sequence: CASGETRNTEAFF.

This clonotype showed up many times. The chain combines TRBV11-3 with TRBJ2-1, with 9 bases matching TRBD2. This CDR3 comprises 16 residues. CDR1 and CDR2 (germline): SGHNT, YENEEA. V gave up 1 base and J gave up 9 bases; unmatched junction bases: 10. Here the CDR3 reads CASSLVVSGRSIEQFF. The CDR3 DNA is TGTGCCAGCAGCTTAGTGGTTAGCGGGAGATCCATTGAGCAGTTCTTC.

Here the CDR3 reads CASSYDRREGYTF. In DNA, the CDR3 is TGTGCCAGCAGTTATGACAGGAGGGAGGGCTACACCTTC. This chain uses TRBV2 with TRBJ1-2; weak D call: TRBD1 (6 bases). CDR1 is SNHLY and CDR2 is FYNNEI in the germline V gene. The CDR3 covers 13 residues. V lost 5 bases to trimming and J lost 8 bases, with 15 bases between them.

This CDR3 reads CASSFMTGSYSEQFF. CDR3 nucleotides: TGTGCCAGCAGTTTCATGACAGGGTCCTATAGTGAGCAGTTCTTC. The chain has TRBV12-3 or TRBV12-4 and TRBJ2-1; 7 bases map to TRBD1. The CDR3 sequence is 15 residues long. V lost 3 bases, J lost 9 bases, and 11 bases stayed unmatched.